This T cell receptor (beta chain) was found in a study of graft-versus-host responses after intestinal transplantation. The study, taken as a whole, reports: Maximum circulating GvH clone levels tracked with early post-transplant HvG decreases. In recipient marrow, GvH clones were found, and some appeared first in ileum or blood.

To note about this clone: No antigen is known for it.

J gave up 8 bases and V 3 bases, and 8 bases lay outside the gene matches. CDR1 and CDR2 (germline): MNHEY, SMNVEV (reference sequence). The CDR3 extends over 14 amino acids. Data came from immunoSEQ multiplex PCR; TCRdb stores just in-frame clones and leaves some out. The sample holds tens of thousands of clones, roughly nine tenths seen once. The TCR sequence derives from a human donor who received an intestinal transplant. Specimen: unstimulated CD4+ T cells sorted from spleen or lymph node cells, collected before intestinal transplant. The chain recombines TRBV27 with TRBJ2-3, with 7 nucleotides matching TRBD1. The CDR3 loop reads CASSLGQPLGTQYF. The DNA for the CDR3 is TGTGCCAGCAGTTTGGGACAGCCGTTAGGTACGCAGTATTTT.